This TCR beta chain was found in a study of EBV T-cell therapy then PD-1 blockade in nasopharyngeal carcinoma. This clone was picked up one time. Its matching antigen is unknown. The V end was cut by 3 bases, the J end by 0 bases, with 10 bases between. CDR3 length equals 15 residues. CDR1 is SGDLS, CDR2 YYNGEE, per germline. Clones were sequenced by immunoSEQ multiplex PCR, and TCRdb holds only the in-frame ones, with some missing. The sample has about 22,000 clones; 70% to 85% are singletons. Treatment defined: AdE1-LMPpoly-expanded autologous EBV-specific T-cell therapy followed by anti-PD-1 nivolumab.

The material sequenced was CD8+ T cells from blood, taken at day -245 from a patient whose treatment included autologous EBV-specific T cells and nivolumab. The chain couples TRBV9 to TRBJ2-1; the D is unclear. The TCR comes from a man in his forties or fifties with nasopharyngeal carcinoma. The chain's CDR3 is CASSAWGSSYNEQFF. The CDR3 nucleotides are TGTGCCAGCAGCGCCTGGGGTAGCTCCTACAATGAGCAGTTCTTC.